The 30 T cell receptor beta chains below were found in one sample sequenced in a study of T-cell reconstitution after alpha-beta-depleted transplantation in children. Unique molecular identifiers were used to barcode this TCRbeta library. TCRdb itself ran the PCR reads through MiXCR, one entry per CDR3 protein. The table lists around 490,000 distinct CDR3 sequences, about an eighth of them singletons. The sample was PBMCs, mostly from graft donor cells, taken 180 days after TCRalphabeta/CD19-depleted stem cell transplant. These receptors were obtained from a female patient aged 2 to 10 who had a stem cell transplant for aplastic anemia, so the T cells may come from the graft donor.

This clonotype was counted only a few times. The rearrangement links TRBV10-3 to TRBJ1-1; 8 nucleotides agree with TRBD1. Germline lookup yields CDR1 ENHRY and CDR2 SYGVKD. There are 17 residues in the CDR3. The ends lost 0 bases at V and 3 bases at J; junction bases unmatched: 9. The CDR3 loop reads CAISESVVRDRHTEAFF. CDR3 nucleotides: TGTGCCATCAGTGAGTCGGTCGTCCGGGACAGGCACACTGAAGCTTTCTTT.

This clonotype was seen a handful of times. The V and J genes are TRBV10-3 and TRBJ2-7; 7 positions agree with TRBD1. Germline CDR1 reads ENHRY; CDR2 reads SYGVKD. The V segment lost 3 bases and the J segment 3 bases; nucleotides outside the gene matches: 5. The CDR3 is made up of 14 amino acids. CDR3 loop: CAISEPGTVYEQYV. The CDR3 region has the DNA TGTGCCATCAGTGAACCCGGGACAGTCTACGAGCAGTACGTC.

The chain is built from TRBV4-3 and TRBJ2-7, with 9 bases identical to TRBD1. The CDR3 is 17 residues long. V gave up 0 bases and J gave up 2 bases; unmatched junction bases: 8. Germline lookup yields CDR1 LGHNA and CDR2 YSLEER. The CDR3: CASSQDPGQGRTYEQYF. CDR3 nucleotides: TGCGCCAGCAGCCAAGATCCCGGACAGGGGAGGACCTACGAGCAGTACTTC.

In its sample, this clonotype was seen many times. V usage is TRBV11-2 and J usage is TRBJ2-4, with D unclear. CDR3 length: 15 amino acids. The germline gives CDR1 SGHAT, CDR2 FQNNGV. V shed 2 bases and J shed 5 bases, with 13 bases lying between them. The CDR3 DNA reads as TGTGCCAGCAGCTTAAAGTCGGCAGGACAAAACATTCAGTACTTC. It is translated as CASSLKSAGQNIQYF.

V usage is TRBV4-3 and J usage is TRBJ2-3; TRBD2 is a possible D gene (5 bases). This CDR3 comprises 16 residues. Germline assignment: CDR1 LGHNA and CDR2 YSLEER. V gave up 4 bases and J gave up 2 bases, with 16 bases separating them. CDR3 sequence reads: CASSRDWRVLTDTQYF. CDR3 coding DNA: TGCGCCAGCAGCCGGGATTGGCGGGTCCTCACAGATACGCAGTATTTT.

This clonotype has at least ten counts. The J gene is TRBJ1-2, the V gene TRBV10-3; possibly TRBD1 for D (6 bases). The CDR3 is 16 residues long. The V end was cut by 2 bases, the J end by 4 bases, with 17 bases between. Germline CDR1 ENHRY, CDR2 SYGVKD. CDR3 region: CAISERVEDRIYGYTF. In nucleotides, the CDR3 is TGTGCCATCAGTGAGCGTGTTGAGGACAGAATCTATGGCTACACCTTC.

The rearrangement links TRBV25-1 to TRBJ1-3; a possible D gene is TRBD1 (5 bases). From germline, CDR1 is MGHDK and CDR2 SYGVNS. This CDR3 region has 16 residues. The ends were cut back, 3 bases at V and 3 bases at J, with 15 bases in the middle. The CDR3 DNA sequence: TGTGCCAGCAGTGACGGGGGGGGTGGCCTTGGAAACACCATATATTTT. Amino acids: CASSDGGGGLGNTIYF.

The chain uses TRBV7-2 and TRBJ2-3; the match to TRBD2 covers 10 bases. Looked up from germline, CDR1 is SGHTA and CDR2 is FQGNSA. The CDR3 is made up of 16 amino acids. J gave up 1 base and V 3 bases, and 4 bases lay outside the gene matches. CDR3 in amino acids: CASSFPGTSGTDTQYF. In nucleotides, the CDR3 is TGTGCCAGCAGCTTTCCCGGGACTAGCGGCACAGATACGCAGTATTTT.

J is TRBJ2-2 and V is TRBV7-2; 8 bases match TRBD1. This CDR3 spans 14 amino acids. CDR1 SGHTA and CDR2 FQGNSA come from the germline V gene. V was pared by 5 bases and J by 7 bases, with 6 bases of the junction left unmatched. The CDR3 sequence is CASSRDRPGGELFF. CDR3 nucleotide sequence: TGTGCCAGCAGCAGGGACAGGCCGGGCGGGGAGCTGTTTTTT.

This chain uses TRBV4-2 with TRBJ1-1; D call uncertain. Germline assignment: CDR1 LGHNA and CDR2 YNFKEQ. V dropped 0 bases and J dropped 0 bases, with 11 bases sitting between them. This CDR3 is built from 16 residues. The CDR3 DNA reads TGTGCCAGCAGCCAAGATCCACGGGTCCTGAACACTGAAGCTTTCTTT. This encodes CASSQDPRVLNTEAFF.

The CDR3 region is CASSFQGGQIYNEQFF. The CDR3 nucleotides are TGCGCCAGCAGCTTTCAGGGGGGACAGATCTACAATGAGCAGTTCTTC. This chain links TRBV5-1 with TRBJ2-1; maybe TRBD1 (7 bases). The CDR3 is made up of 16 amino acids. From germline, CDR1 is SGHRS and CDR2 YFSETQ. Trimming removed 2 bases from V and 3 bases from J, with 15 bases in between. The complete variable domain, with remaining parts taken from reference TRBV5-1 and TRBJ2-1, reads KAGVTQTPRYLIKTRGQQVTLSCSPISGHRSVSWYQQTPGQGLQFLFEYFSETQRNKGNFPGRFSGRQFSNSRSEMNVSTLELGDSALYLCASSFQGGQIYNEQFFGPGTRLTVL.

This clonotype showed up just a few times. The chain joins TRBV20-1 to TRBJ1-2; 8 nucleotides match TRBD1. The CDR3 consists of 15 residues. Germline loops: CDR1 DFQATT, CDR2 SNEGSKA (reference sequence). Germline trimming cut 6 bases from V and 3 bases from J; bases unmatched to any gene: 12. The CDR3 reads CSAKFPGDRHYGYTF. As DNA, the CDR3 is TGCAGTGCCAAGTTTCCGGGGGACAGGCACTATGGCTACACCTTC.

The chain links TRBV28 to TRBJ2-1, with 8 bases fitting TRBD2. CDR1 and CDR2 from the germline V gene are MDHEN and SYDVKM. The length of the CDR3 is 12 residues. Trimming took 11 bases from V and 14 from J; bases not matched to a gene: 14. The CDR3 DNA follows: TGTGCCGGGCGGGCCCGGGGGGGACCAGAGTTCTTC. Translated: CAGRARGGPEFF.

This sequence joins TRBV4-3 and TRBJ2-1; D uncertain. CDR1 and CDR2 from the germline V gene are LGHNA and YSLEER. V was clipped by 4 bases and J by 7 bases, with 11 bases between them. The CDR3 is made up of 13 amino acids. This CDR3 reads CASSPVSANEQFF. DNA for the CDR3: TGCGCCAGCAGCCCGGTCTCGGCGAATGAGCAGTTCTTC.

The chain uses TRBV20-1 and TRBJ2-4, with D perhaps matching TRBD1 or TRBD2 (5 bases each). This CDR3 spans 16 amino acids. The ends were cut back, 3 bases at V and 6 bases at J, with 21 bases in the middle. Germline CDR1 and CDR2: DFQATT and SNEGSKA (reference sequence). Written as DNA, the CDR3 is TGCAGTGCTAGCCCCACCTCCGGGACCTGGGGAAACATTCAGTACTTC. Protein product: CSASPTSGTWGNIQYF.

This clonotype was seen a handful of times. Written as DNA, the CDR3 is TGTGCCACCAGCAGAGGTCCGCCTTCGGAGGAGACCCAGTACTTC. It yields the protein CATSRGPPSEETQYF. The chain employs TRBV15 and TRBJ2-5; no firm D call. Germline CDR1 LNHNV, CDR2 YYDKDF (reference sequence). The CDR3 sequence is 15 residues long. The V and J ends lost 1 base and 5 bases respectively, with 14 bases between them.

The J gene is TRBJ2-1, the V gene TRBV12-3 or TRBV12-4; D is uncertain. Trimming shortened V by 6 bases and J by 4 bases, and 10 bases separated the two germline ends. The CDR3 is 13 amino acids. The CDR3: CASRPGSYNEQFF. Here the CDR3 DNA reads TGTGCCAGCAGGCCTGGATCTTACAATGAGCAGTTCTTC.

The chain is built from TRBV20-1 and TRBJ2-2; no clear D gene. V dropped 6 bases and J dropped 8 bases, with 7 bases sitting between them. Germline V lookup: CDR1 DFQATT, CDR2 SNEGSKA (reference sequence). This CDR3 is 10 amino acids long. The CDR3 region is CSALEGELFF. In DNA form, the CDR3 reads TGCAGTGCCCTGGAGGGGGAGCTGTTTTTT.

This chain uses TRBV25-1 with TRBJ2-3; TRBD1 matches 7 bases. This CDR3 region has 15 residues. V shed 2 bases and J 3 bases; nucleotides not matched to a gene: 5. CDR1 and CDR2 (germline): MGHDK, SYGVNS. CDR3 bases: TGTGCCAGCAGTGAAACGGGACAGCTAACAGATACGCAGTATTTT. Its protein product is CASSETGQLTDTQYF. The complete variable domain, with remaining parts taken from reference TRBV25-1 and TRBJ2-3, reads EADIYQTPRYLVIGTGKKITLECSQTMGHDKMYWYQQDPGMELHLIHYSYGVNSTEKGDLSSESTVSRIRTEHFPLTLESARPSHTSQYLCASSETGQLTDTQYFGPGTRLTVL.

There are a few counts of this clonotype. The V and J genes are TRBV13 and TRBJ2-5; a possible D gene is TRBD1 (5 bases). V gave up 5 bases and J gave up 1 base, with 11 bases separating them. CDR1 PRHDT and CDR2 FYEKMQ come from the germline V gene (reference sequence). The CDR3 extends over 14 amino acids. CDR3 amino acids: CASSIRQPQETQYF. The CDR3 nucleotides are TGTGCCAGCAGCATAAGACAGCCCCAAGAGACCCAGTACTTC.

This chain uses TRBV7-9 with TRBJ2-7; the match to TRBD2 covers 8 bases. Germline values: CDR1 SEHNR, CDR2 FQNEAQ (reference sequence). CDR3 length: 14 amino acids. The J segment lost 3 bases and the V segment lost 5 bases, leaving 6 bases of the junction unmatched. As DNA, the CDR3 is TGTGCCAGCAGCCCCCGGGGGGGCTTCTACGAGCAGTACGTC. Protein product: CASSPRGGFYEQYV.

The rearrangement joins TRBV29-1 to TRBJ1-1; TRBD1 matches 11 bases. With V trimmed by 0 bases and J by 2 bases, 11 bases remained unmatched. Germline CDR1 reads SQVTM; CDR2 reads ANQGSEA. The CDR3 totals 18 residues. The CDR3 region has the DNA TGCAGCGTTGAAGATCCCTGGACAGGGGGCGCTTTTAACACTGAAGCTTTCTTT. Translating it yields CSVEDPWTGGAFNTEAFF.

This clonotype was counted at least ten times. The rearrangement joins TRBV28 to TRBJ1-2, with TRBD1 matching 7 bases. Germline V gene sequence: CDR1 MDHEN, CDR2 SYDVKM. The V and J ends lost 5 bases and 2 bases, in that order; junction bases with no gene match: 14. The CDR3 has 17 residues. This chain's CDR3 is CASSPFSGGVVNYGYTF. The CDR3 nucleotides read TGTGCCAGCAGTCCCTTCTCAGGGGGGGTGGTCAACTATGGCTACACCTTC.

This clonotype was seen many times. This chain connects TRBV10-3 to TRBJ2-7, with a possible D match to TRBD2 (6 bases). The V and J ends lost 0 bases and 2 bases respectively, with 8 bases between them. CDR1 ENHRY and CDR2 SYGVKD come from the germline V gene. The CDR3 has 14 residues. The CDR3 coding sequence is TGTGCCATCAGTGAGTCGTCGGGGGCCTACGAGCAGTACTTC. This gives the protein CAISESSGAYEQYF.

This clonotype appeared a few times. The chain couples TRBV3-1 to TRBJ2-2; TRBD2 matches 7 bases. Germline CDR1 is LGHDT and CDR2 is YNNKEL (reference sequence). V lost 5 bases and J lost 6; bases outside the gene matches: 9. The CDR3 length is 15 residues. The CDR3 reads CASSSGGTWAGELFF. The CDR3 region has the DNA TGTGCCAGCAGCTCCGGGGGGACTTGGGCCGGGGAGCTGTTTTTT.

The chain links TRBV28 to TRBJ2-7, with D tentatively TRBD2 (5 bases). The germline gives CDR1 MDHEN, CDR2 SYDVKM. Trimming shortened V by 3 bases and J by 2 bases, and 14 bases separated the two germline ends. The CDR3 covers 15 residues. CDR3 bases: TGTGCCAGCAGTTTTCGAGGGAGCTGGGCCTACGAGCAGTACGTC. The encoded protein is CASSFRGSWAYEQYV.

The gene calls are TRBV20-1 and TRBJ2-3; TRBD2 matches at 16 bases. Germline V lookup: CDR1 DFQATT, CDR2 SNEGSKA (reference sequence). The V segment lost 5 bases and the J segment 5 bases; nucleotides outside the gene matches: 7. This CDR3 has 16 residues. The CDR3 is CSARGTSGRAQDTQYF. CDR3 bases: TGCAGTGCTCGCGGGACTAGCGGGAGGGCCCAAGATACGCAGTATTTT.

This clonotype was counted ten times or more. The chain combines TRBV12-3 or TRBV12-4 with TRBJ1-4, with 7 bases aligning to TRBD1. With V trimmed by 9 bases and J by 8 bases, 6 bases remained unmatched. The CDR3 is made up of 12 amino acids. CDR3 protein: CASQGVGEKLFF. Written as DNA, the CDR3 is TGTGCCAGTCAGGGGGTCGGGGAAAAACTGTTTTTT.

V is TRBV18 and J is TRBJ2-7, with 9 bases matching TRBD1. The CDR3 sequence is 16 residues long. CDR1 is KGHSH and CDR2 is LQKENI in the germline V gene. The V and J ends lost 3 bases and 5 bases, in that order; junction bases with no gene match: 11. The CDR3 loop is CASSPLNGQGNHEQYF. For the CDR3, the DNA is TGTGCCAGCTCACCCCTAAACGGACAGGGGAACCACGAGCAGTACTTC.

This clonotype appeared many times. The chain employs TRBV28 and TRBJ2-3; D remains unclear. The germline V gene has CDR1 MDHEN and CDR2 SYDVKM. The CDR3 has 14 amino acids. V lost 7 bases and J 0 bases, leaving 11 bases between the germline ends. DNA for the CDR3: TGTGCCAGCACCACGGGTCATAGCACAGATACGCAGTATTTT. Translating gives CASTTGHSTDTQYF.